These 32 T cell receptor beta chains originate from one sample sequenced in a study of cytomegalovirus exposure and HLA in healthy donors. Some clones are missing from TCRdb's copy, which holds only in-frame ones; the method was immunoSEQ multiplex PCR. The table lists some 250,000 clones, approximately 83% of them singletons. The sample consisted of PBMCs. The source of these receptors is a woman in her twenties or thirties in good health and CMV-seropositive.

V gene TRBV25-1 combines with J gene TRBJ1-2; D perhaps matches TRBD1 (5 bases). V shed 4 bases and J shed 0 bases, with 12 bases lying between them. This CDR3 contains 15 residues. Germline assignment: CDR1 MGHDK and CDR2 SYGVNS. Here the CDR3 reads CASSGDSGANYGYTF. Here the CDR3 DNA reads TGTGCCAGCAGTGGTGACAGTGGAGCTAACTATGGCTACACCTTC.

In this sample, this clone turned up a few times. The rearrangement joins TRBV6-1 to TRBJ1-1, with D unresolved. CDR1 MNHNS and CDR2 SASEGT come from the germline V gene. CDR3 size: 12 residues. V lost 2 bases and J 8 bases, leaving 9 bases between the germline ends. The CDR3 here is CASSERGNEAFF. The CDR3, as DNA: TGTGCCAGCAGTGAACGCGGCAACGAAGCTTTCTTT.

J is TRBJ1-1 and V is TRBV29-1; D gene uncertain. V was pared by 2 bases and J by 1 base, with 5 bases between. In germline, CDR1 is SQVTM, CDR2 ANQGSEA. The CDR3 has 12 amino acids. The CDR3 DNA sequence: TGCAGCGTTGAACTCGGGAACACTGAAGCTTTCTTT. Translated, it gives CSVELGNTEAFF.

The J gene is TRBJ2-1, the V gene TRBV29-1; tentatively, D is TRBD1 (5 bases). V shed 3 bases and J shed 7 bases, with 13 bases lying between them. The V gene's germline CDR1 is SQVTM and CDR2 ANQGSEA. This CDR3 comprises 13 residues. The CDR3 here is CSVDPGSGNEQFF. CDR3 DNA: TGCAGCGTTGATCCAGGGTCTGGGAATGAGCAGTTCTTC.

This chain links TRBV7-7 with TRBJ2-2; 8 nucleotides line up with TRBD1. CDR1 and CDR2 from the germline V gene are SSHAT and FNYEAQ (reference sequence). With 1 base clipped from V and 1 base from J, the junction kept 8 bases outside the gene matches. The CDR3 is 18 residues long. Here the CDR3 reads CASSLGQGASGNTGELFF. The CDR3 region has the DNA TGTGCCAGCAGCTTAGGTCAGGGGGCCTCCGGGAACACCGGGGAGCTGTTTTTT.

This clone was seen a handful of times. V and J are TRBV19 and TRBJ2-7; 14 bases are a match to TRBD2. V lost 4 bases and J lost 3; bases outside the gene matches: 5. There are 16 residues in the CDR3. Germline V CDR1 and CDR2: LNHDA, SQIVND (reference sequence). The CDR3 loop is CASSTRGTSGSYEQYF. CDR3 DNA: TGTGCCAGTAGTACCCGAGGGACTAGCGGGAGCTACGAGCAGTACTTC.

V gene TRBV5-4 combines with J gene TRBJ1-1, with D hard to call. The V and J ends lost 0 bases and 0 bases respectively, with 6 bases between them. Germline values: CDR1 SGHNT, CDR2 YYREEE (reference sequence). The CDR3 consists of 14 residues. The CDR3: CASSLELLNTEAFF. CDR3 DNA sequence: TGTGCCAGCAGCTTGGAACTATTGAACACTGAAGCTTTCTTT.

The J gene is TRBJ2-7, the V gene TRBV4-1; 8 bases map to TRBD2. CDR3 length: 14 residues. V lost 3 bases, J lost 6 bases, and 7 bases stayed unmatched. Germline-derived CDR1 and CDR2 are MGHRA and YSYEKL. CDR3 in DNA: TGCGCCAGCAGCCAGACGACGGGGGGGCTCGAGCAGTACTTC. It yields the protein CASSQTTGGLEQYF.

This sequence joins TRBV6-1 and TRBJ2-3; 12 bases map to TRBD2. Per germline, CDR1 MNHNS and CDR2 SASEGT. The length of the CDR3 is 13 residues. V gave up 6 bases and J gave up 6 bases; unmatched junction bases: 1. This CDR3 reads CASRTSGSDTQYF. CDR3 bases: TGTGCCAGCAGGACTAGCGGGAGTGATACGCAGTATTTT.

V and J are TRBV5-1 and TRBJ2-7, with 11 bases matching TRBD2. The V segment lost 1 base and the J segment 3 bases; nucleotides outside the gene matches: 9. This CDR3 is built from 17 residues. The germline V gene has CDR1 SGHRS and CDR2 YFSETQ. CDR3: CASSLPTSGASIYEQYF. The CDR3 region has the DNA TGCGCCAGCAGCTTGCCGACTAGCGGGGCCTCCATCTACGAGCAGTACTTC.

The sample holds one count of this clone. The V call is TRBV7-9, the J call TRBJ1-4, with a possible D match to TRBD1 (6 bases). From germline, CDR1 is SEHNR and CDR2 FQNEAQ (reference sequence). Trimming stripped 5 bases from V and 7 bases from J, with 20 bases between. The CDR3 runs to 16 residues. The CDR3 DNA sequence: TGTGCCAGCAGCGCATACAACAGGGTATATCCTGAAAAACTGTTTTTT. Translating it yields CASSAYNRVYPEKLFF.

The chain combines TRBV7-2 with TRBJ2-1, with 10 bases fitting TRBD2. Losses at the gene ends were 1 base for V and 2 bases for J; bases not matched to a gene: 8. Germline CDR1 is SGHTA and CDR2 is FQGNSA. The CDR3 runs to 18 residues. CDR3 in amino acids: CASSLGLAGGRTYNEQFF. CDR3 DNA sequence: TGTGCCAGCAGCTTAGGACTAGCGGGCGGAAGAACCTACAATGAGCAGTTCTTC.

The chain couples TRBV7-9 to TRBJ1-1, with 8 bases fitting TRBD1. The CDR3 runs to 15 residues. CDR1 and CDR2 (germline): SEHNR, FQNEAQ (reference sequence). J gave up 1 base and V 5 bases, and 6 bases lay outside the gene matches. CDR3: CASSTYRGKNTEAFF. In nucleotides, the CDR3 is TGTGCCAGCAGCACGTACAGGGGGAAGAACACTGAAGCTTTCTTT.

For the CDR3, the DNA is TGCGCCAGCAGCCCAAGCCTCGGGGCAACTAATGAAAAACTGTTTTTT. This encodes CASSPSLGATNEKLFF. The chain is built from TRBV4-1 and TRBJ1-4; D not resolved. From germline, CDR1 is MGHRA and CDR2 YSYEKL. V shed 4 bases and J shed 0 bases, with 12 bases lying between them. The CDR3 is 16 amino acids.

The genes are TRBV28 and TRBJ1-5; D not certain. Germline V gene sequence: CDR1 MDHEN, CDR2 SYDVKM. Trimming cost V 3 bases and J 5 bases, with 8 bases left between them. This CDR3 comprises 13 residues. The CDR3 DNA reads TGTGCCAGCAGTTTTTTGAGAGATCAGCCCCAGCATTTT. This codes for CASSFLRDQPQHF.

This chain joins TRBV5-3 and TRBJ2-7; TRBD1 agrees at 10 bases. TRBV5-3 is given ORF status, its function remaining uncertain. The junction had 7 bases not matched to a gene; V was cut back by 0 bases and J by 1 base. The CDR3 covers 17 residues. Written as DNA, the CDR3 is TGTGCCAGAAGCTTGGAGGGACAGGGGTTTCCTTCCTACGAGCAGTACTTC. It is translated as CARSLEGQGFPSYEQYF.

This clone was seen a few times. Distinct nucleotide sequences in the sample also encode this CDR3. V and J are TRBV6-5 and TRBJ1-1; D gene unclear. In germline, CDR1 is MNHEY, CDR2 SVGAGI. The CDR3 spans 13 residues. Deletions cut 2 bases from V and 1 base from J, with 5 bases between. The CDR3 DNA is TGTGCCAGCAGTTACGGAGGGAACACTGAAGCTTTCTTT. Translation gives CASSYGGNTEAFF.

The CDR3 nucleotides are TGCGCCAGCAGCCAGGCGGGACACTATGGCTACACCTTC. This gives the protein CASSQAGHYGYTF. J is TRBJ1-2 and V is TRBV4-1; tentative D call: TRBD1 (5 bases). Germline V gene lookup returns CDR1 MGHRA and CDR2 YSYEKL. The germline V and J ends were trimmed by 3 bases and 3 bases, with 8 bases remaining between them. The CDR3 has 13 amino acids.

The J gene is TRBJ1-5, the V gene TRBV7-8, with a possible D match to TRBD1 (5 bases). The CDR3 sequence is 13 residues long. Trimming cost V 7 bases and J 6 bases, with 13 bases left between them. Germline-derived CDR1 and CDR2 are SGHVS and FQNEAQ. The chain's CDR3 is CASTRQGGQPQHF. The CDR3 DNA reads TGTGCCAGCACGCGGCAGGGCGGTCAGCCCCAGCATTTT.

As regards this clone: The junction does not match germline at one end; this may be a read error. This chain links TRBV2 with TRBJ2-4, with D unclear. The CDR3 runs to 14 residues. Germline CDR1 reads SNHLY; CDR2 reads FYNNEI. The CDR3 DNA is TGTGCCAGCAGAGAAGGAGAAGCCAAAAACATTCAGTACTTC. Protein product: CASREGEAKNIQYF.

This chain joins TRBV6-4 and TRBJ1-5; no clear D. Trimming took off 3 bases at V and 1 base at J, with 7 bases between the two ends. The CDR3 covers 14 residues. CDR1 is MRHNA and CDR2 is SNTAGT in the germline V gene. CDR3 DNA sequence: TGTGCCAGCAGTGAAGCCATGAGCAATCAGCCCCAGCATTTT. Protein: CASSEAMSNQPQHF.

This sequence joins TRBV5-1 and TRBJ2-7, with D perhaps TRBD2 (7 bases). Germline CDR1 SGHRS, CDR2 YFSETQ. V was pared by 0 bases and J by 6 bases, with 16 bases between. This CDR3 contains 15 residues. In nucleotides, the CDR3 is TGCGCCAGCAGCTTGGTTAGGGGGGGTATCCTCGAGCAGTACTTC. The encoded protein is CASSLVRGGILEQYF.

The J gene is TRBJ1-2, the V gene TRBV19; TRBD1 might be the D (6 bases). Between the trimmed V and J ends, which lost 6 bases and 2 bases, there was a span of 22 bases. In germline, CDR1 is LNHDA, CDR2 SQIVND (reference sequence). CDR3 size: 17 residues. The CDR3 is CASREEDRNRLNYGYTF. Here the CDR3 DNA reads TGTGCCAGTAGGGAAGAAGACAGGAATCGGCTGAACTATGGCTACACCTTC.

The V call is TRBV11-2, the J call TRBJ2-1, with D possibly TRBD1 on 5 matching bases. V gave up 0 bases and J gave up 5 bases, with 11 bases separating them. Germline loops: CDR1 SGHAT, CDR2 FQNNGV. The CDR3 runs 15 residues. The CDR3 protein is CASSLERGAHNEQFF. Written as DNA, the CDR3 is TGTGCCAGCAGCTTAGAAAGGGGCGCCCACAATGAGCAGTTCTTC. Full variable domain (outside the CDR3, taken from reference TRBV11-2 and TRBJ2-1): EAGVAQSPRYKIIEKRQSVAFWCNPISGHATLYWYQQILGQGPKLLIQFQNNGVVDDSQLPKDRFSAERLKGVDSTLKIQPAKLEDSAVYLCASSLERGAHNEQFFGPGTRLTVL.

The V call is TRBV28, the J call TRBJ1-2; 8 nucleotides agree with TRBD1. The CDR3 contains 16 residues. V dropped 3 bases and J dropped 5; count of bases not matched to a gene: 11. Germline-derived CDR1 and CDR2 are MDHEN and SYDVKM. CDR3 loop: CASSFPQTGGRYGYTF. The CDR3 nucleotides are TGTGCCAGCAGTTTCCCGCAAACAGGGGGGAGATATGGCTACACCTTC.

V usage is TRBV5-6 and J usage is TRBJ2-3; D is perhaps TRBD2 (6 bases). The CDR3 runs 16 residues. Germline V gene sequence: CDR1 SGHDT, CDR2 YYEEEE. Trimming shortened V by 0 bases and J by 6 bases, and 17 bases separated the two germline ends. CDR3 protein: CASSLAGLRGADTQYF. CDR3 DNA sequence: TGTGCCAGCAGCTTGGCCGGTTTGCGGGGAGCGGATACGCAGTATTTT.

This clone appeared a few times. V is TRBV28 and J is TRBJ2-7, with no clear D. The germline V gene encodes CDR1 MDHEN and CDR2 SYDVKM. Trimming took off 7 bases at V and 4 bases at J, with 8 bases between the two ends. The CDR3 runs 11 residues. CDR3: CASTTRYEQYF. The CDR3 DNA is TGTGCCAGCACCACACGTTACGAGCAGTACTTC.

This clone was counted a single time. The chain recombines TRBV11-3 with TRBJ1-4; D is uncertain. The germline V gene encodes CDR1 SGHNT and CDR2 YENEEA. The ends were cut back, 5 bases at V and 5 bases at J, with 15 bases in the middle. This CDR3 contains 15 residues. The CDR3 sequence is CASSGRGGRNEKLFF. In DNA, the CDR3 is TGTGCCAGCAGCGGCCGGGGTGGCAGGAATGAAAAACTGTTTTTT.

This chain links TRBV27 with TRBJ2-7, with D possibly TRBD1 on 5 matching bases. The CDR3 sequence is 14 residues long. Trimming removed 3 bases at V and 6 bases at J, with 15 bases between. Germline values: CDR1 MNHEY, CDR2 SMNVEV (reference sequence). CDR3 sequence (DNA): TGTGCCAGCAGTTTTTCCCCCTCAGGGTCCGAGCAGTACTTC. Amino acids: CASSFSPSGSEQYF.

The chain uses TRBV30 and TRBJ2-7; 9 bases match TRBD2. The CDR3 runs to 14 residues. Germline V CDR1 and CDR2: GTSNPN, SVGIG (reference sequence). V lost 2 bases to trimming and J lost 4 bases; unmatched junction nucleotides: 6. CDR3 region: CAWSRPGLAYEQYF. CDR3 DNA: TGTGCCTGGAGTAGACCGGGACTAGCTTACGAGCAGTACTTC.

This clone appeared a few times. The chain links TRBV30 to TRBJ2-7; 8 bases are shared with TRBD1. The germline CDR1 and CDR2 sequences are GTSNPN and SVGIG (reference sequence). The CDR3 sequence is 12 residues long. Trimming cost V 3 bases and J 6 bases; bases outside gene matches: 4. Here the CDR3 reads CAWSRTGSEQYF. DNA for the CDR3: TGTGCCTGGAGCCGGACAGGGAGCGAGCAGTACTTC.

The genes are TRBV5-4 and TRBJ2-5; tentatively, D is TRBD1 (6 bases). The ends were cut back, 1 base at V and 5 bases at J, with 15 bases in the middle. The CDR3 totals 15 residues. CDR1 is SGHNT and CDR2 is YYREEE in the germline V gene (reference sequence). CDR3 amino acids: CASSLRRGLGETQYF. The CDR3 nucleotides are TGTGCCAGCAGCTTGCGCAGGGGCCTCGGGGAGACCCAGTACTTC.